This entry concerns a single T cell receptor beta chain. The CDR3 has 14 amino acids. CDR1 and CDR2 (germline): ENHRY, SYGVKD. V shed 5 bases, J shed 7 bases, and the junction held 4 bases outside the gene matches. Original data processing: Nucleated cell counts were estimated from reference gene primer amplification. TCRdb keeps only in-frame clones here, not all; method: immunoSEQ multiplex PCR. Clone size and the V and J calls come from that table; the DNA yielded D and trimming. The sample lists over 90,000 clones; 75% to 90% were seen once. The data were taken from a study of blood T cell repertoires in COVID-19. Study in general: Collection of acute and convalescent COVID-19 samples took place in the United States, Italy and Spain. PBMCs, B-cell-depleted T cells, or T cells provided the cDNA or gDNA that made up the material.

Those enrolled in Seattle joined during active infection and were followed longitudinally afterward. The source material was peripheral blood. The sequence was obtained from a woman aged 45 to 65 with COVID-19, enrolled during active disease. V is TRBV10-3 and J is TRBJ1-5, with 11 positions matching TRBD1. The CDR3 loop reads CAISQGTGGQPQHF. For the CDR3, the DNA is TGTGCCATCAGTCAGGGGACAGGGGGACAGCCCCAGCATTTT.